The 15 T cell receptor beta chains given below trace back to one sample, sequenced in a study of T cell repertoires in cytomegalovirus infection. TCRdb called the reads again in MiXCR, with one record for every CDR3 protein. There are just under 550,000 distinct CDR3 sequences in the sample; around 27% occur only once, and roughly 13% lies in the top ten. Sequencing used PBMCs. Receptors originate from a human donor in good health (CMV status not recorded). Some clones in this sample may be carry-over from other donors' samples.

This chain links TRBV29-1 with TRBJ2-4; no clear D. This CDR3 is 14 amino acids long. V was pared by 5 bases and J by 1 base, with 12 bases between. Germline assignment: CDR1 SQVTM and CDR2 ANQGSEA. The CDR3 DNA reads TGCAGCGTTCATCCCCTGGGTGCCAAAAACATTCAGTACTTC. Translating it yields CSVHPLGAKNIQYF.

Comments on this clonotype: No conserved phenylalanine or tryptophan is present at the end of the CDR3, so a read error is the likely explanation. CDR3 nucleotides: TGTGCCAGCAGCTTAGATCAGGGGGCGGGCGCTGAAGCTTTCTCT. Encoded protein: CASSLDQGAGAEAFS. This chain connects TRBV7-2 to TRBJ1-1, with 8 bases lining up with TRBD1. This CDR3 contains 15 residues. The germline gives CDR1 SGHTA, CDR2 FQGNSA. V trimming: 1 base; J trimming: 6 bases; junction bases outside the gene matches: 7.

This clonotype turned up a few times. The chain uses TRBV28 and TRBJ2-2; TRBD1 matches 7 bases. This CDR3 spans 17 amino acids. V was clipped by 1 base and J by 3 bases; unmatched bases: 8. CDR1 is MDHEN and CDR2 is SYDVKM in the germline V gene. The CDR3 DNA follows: TGTGCCAGCAGTTTATTGTCGAGGGGGCTAGACACCGGGGAGCTGTTTTTT. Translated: CASSLLSRGLDTGELFF.

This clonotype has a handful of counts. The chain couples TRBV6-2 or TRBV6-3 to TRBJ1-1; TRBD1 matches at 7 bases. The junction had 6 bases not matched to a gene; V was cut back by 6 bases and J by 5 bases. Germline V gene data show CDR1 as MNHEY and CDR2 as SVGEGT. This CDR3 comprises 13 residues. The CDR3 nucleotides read TGTGCCAGCAGAAGACAGGGCTGGACTGAAGCTTTCTTT. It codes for CASRRQGWTEAFF.

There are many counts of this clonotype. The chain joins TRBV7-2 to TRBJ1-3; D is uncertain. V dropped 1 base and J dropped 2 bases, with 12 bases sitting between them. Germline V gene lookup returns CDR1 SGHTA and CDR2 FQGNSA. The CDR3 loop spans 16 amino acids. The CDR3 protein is CASSLGLPRPGNTIYF. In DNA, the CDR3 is TGTGCCAGCAGCTTAGGCCTACCCAGACCTGGAAACACCATATATTTT.

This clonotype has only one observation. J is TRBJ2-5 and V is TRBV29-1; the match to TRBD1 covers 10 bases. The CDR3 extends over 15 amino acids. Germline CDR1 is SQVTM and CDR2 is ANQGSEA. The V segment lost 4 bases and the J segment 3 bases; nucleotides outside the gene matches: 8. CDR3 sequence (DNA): TGCAGCGTTGGGGGACAGGGGAGAGGGGAAGAGACCCAGTACTTC. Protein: CSVGGQGRGEETQYF. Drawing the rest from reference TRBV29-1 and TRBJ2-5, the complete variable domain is SAVISQKPSRDICQRGTSLTIQCQVDSQVTMMFWYRQQPGQSLTLIATANQGSEATYESGFVIDKFPISRPNLTFSTLTVSNMSPEDSSIYLCSVGGQGRGEETQYFGPGTRLLVL.

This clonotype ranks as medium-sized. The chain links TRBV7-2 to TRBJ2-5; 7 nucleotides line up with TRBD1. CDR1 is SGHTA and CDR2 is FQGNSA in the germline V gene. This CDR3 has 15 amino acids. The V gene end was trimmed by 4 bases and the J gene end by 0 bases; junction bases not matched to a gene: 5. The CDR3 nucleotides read TGTGCCAGCAGCTCATATACAGGGGACCAAGAGACCCAGTACTTC. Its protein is CASSSYTGDQETQYF.

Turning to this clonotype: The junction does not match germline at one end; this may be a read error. CDR3: CTSRAGHNYGYTF. The CDR3 DNA reads as TGTACCAGCAGGGCAGGACACAACTATGGCTACACCTTC. The chain couples TRBV6-6 to TRBJ1-2, with D maybe TRBD1 (5 bases). Germline V gives CDR1 MNHNY, CDR2 SVGAGI (reference sequence). The CDR3 is 13 amino acids.

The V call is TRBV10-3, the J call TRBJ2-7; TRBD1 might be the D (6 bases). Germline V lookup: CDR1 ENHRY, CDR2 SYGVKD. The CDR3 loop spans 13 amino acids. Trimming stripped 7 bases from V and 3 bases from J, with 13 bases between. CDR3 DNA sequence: TGTGCCATCAAGGGGGAAGTGGTCTACGAGCAGTACTTC. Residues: CAIKGEVVYEQYF.

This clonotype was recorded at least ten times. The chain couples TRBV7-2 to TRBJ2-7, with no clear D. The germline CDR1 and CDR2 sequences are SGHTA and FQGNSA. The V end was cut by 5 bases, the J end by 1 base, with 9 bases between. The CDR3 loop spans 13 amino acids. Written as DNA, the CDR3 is TGTGCCAGCAGCCGATCCGAATCCTACGAGCAGTACTTC. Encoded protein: CASSRSESYEQYF.

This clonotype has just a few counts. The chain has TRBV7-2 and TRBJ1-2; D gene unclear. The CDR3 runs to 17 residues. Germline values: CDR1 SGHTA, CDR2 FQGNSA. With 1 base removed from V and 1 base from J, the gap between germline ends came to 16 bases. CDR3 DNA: TGTGCCAGCAGCTTAGGCGGTTTGGGCATTCTTAACTATGGCTACACCTTC. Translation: CASSLGGLGILNYGYTF.

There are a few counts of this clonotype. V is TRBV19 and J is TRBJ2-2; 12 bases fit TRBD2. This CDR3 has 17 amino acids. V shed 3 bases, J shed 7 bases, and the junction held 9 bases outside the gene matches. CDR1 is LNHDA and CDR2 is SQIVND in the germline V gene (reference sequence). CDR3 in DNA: TGTGCCAGTAGTATCCGGGCTAGCGGGAGGGCGGTCGGGGAGCTGTTTTTT. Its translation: CASSIRASGRAVGELFF. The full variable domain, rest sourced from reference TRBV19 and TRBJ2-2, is DGGITQSPKYLFRKEGQNVTLSCEQNLNHDAMYWYRQDPGQGLRLIYYSQIVNDFQKGDIAEGYSVSREKKESFPLTVTSAQKNPTAFYLCASSIRASGRAVGELFFGEGSRLTVL.

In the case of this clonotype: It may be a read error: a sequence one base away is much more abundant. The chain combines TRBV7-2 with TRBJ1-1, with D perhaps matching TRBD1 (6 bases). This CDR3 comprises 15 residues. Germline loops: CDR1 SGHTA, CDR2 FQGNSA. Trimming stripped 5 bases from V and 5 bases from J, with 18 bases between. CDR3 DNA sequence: TGTGCCAGCAGCGCCCGGAGGTCAGGGGTTACTGAAGCTTTCTTT. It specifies CASSARRSGVTEAFF.

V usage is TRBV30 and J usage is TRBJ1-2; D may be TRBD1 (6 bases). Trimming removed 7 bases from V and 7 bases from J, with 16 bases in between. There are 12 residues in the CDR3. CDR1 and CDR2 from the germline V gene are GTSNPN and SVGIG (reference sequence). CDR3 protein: CALGDGGAGYTF. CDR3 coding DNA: TGTGCCTTGGGCGATGGGGGGGCTGGCTACACCTTC.

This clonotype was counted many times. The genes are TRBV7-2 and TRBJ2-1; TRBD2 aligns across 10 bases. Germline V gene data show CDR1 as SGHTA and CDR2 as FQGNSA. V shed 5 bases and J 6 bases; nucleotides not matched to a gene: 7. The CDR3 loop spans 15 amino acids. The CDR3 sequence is CASSPGTSVFNEQFF. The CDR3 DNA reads TGTGCCAGCAGCCCCGGGACTAGCGTGTTCAATGAGCAGTTCTTC.